This T cell receptor beta chain was recorded in a study of radiotherapy plus CTLA-4 blockade in lung cancer. The protocol was immunoSEQ multiplex PCR, while the TCRdb copy is restricted to in-frame clones and leaves out a portion. The profile covers about 51,000 clones, with roughly 77% appearing a single time and about 2.5% taken by the ten largest. Germline CDR1 reads SNHLY; CDR2 reads FYNNEI. The CDR3 length is 14 residues. The V end was cut by 6 bases, the J end by 6 bases, with 18 bases between. This clonotype was obtained from a human donor with non-small cell lung cancer whose response to radiotherapy plus ipilimumab could not be evaluated. The sequences come from peripheral blood, collected from a patient treated with radiotherapy plus ipilimumab. The chain recombines TRBV2 with TRBJ2-7; D possibly corresponds to TRBD1 (7 bases). The CDR3 sequence: CASRPQGGQVEQYF. The CDR3, as DNA: TGTGCCAGCAGGCCCCAGGGGGGTCAAGTCGAGCAGTACTTC. Full variable domain (rest looked up from reference TRBV2 and TRBJ2-7): EPEVTQTPSHQVTQMGQEVILRCVPISNHLYFYWYRQILGQKVEFLVSFYNNEISEKSEIFDDQFSVERPDGSNFTLKIRSTKLEDSAMYFCASRPQGGQVEQYFGPGTRLTVT.